This T cell receptor (beta chain) came from a study of beta chain features in type 1 diabetes. The investigators reverse transcribed all of the isolated RNA, so they sequenced expressed TCRB transcripts. Here immunoSEQ multiplex PCR was the method, and the copy in TCRdb shows in-frame clones only, minus some. The table includes about 900,000 clones, 17% detected once. For this clone: What it binds is unknown.

CDR1 is LNHDA and CDR2 is SQIVND in the germline V gene (reference sequence). V lost 0 bases and J lost 4, with 7 bases in between. This CDR3 is built from 14 residues. Study-wide points: The study left unresolved whether HLA type influences TCRB rearrangement.

The receptor was derived from a young woman in good health. The V call is TRBV19, the J call TRBJ1-5; D remains unclear. Sequencing was done on a sample of naive CD4+ T cells from blood. CDR3 sequence: CASSIDRNNQPQHF. Written as DNA, the CDR3 is TGTGCCAGTAGTATAGATCGGAATAATCAGCCCCAGCATTTT.